Each of the 18 T cell receptor beta chains below was sequenced from the same sample in a study of blood T cell repertoires in COVID-19. The repertoire was sequenced with immunoSEQ multiplex PCR; TCRdb's copy has only in-frame clones and lacks some. The sample consists of a few hundred thousand clones, 75% to 90% of them appearing once. The sample was PBMCs or T cells enriched from blood (not recorded which). These receptors originate from a woman aged 18-29 years who had recovered from COVID-19.

The chain joins TRBV7-9 to TRBJ2-3, with 7 bases that match TRBD2. The V segment lost 6 bases and the J segment 10 bases; nucleotides outside the gene matches: 7. Germline V lookup: CDR1 SEHNR, CDR2 FQNEAQ (reference sequence). The CDR3 is made up of 12 amino acids. CDR3 sequence: CASRPRDYAQYF. The CDR3 region has the DNA TGTGCCAGCAGACCCCGGGACTATGCGCAGTATTTT.

The rearrangement links TRBV6-5 to TRBJ1-5, with D perhaps TRBD1 (5 bases). Trimming pared 2 bases from V and 7 bases from J, leaving 12 bases between. Germline V gene data show CDR1 as MNHEY and CDR2 as SVGAGI. The CDR3 is made up of 14 amino acids. This chain's CDR3 is CASSYGGQGQPQHF. In nucleotides, the CDR3 is TGTGCCAGCAGTTACGGCGGACAAGGACAGCCCCAGCATTTT.

DNA of the CDR3: TGTGCCAGCAGTTACACGAGTAGCACAGATACGCAGTATTTT. It yields the protein CASSYTSSTDTQYF. This chain uses TRBV6-5 with TRBJ2-3; no definite D call. CDR3 length: 14 amino acids. Germline V gene data show CDR1 as MNHEY and CDR2 as SVGAGI. Trimming shortened V by 2 bases and J by 0 bases, and 6 bases separated the two germline ends.

The genes are TRBV6-5 and TRBJ1-5, with 8 bases fitting TRBD1. There are 15 residues in the CDR3. J lost 2 bases, V lost 5 bases, and 5 bases had no gene match. Looked up from germline, CDR1 is MNHEY and CDR2 is SVGAGI. The CDR3 sequence: CASSSGQGGNQPQHF. CDR3 nucleotides: TGTGCCAGCAGTAGTGGACAGGGAGGCAATCAGCCCCAGCATTTT.

This chain's CDR3 is CASSEAQAGGYGYTF. CDR3 sequence (DNA): TGTGCCAGCAGTGAAGCGCAGGCAGGGGGCTATGGCTACACCTTC. The J gene is TRBJ1-2, the V gene TRBV6-1, with 7 bases identical to TRBD1. Trimming took 0 bases from V and 4 from J; bases not matched to a gene: 5. The germline V gene encodes CDR1 MNHNS and CDR2 SASEGT. The CDR3 contains 15 residues.

The V call is TRBV7-6, the J call TRBJ1-1, with TRBD1 matching over 10 bases. With V trimmed by 5 bases and J by 5 bases, 17 bases remained unmatched. CDR3 length: 18 residues. Looked up from germline, CDR1 is SGHVS and CDR2 is FNYEAQ. CDR3 bases: TGTGCCAGCAGCCCCGGCAAATTGACAGGGGGCGTCGGGACTGAAGCTTTCTTT. Translation: CASSPGKLTGGVGTEAFF. Full variable domain (remainder filled in from reference TRBV7-6 and TRBJ1-1): GAGVSQSPRYKVTKRGQDVALRCDPISGHVSLYWYRQALGQGPEFLTYFNYEAQQDKSGLPNDRFSAERPEGSISTLTIQRTEQRDSAMYRCASSPGKLTGGVGTEAFFGQGTRLTVV.

V and J are TRBV28 and TRBJ2-7; tentative D call: TRBD1 (6 bases). Germline V lookup: CDR1 MDHEN, CDR2 SYDVKM. V shed 2 bases and J shed 3 bases, with 14 bases lying between them. CDR3 length equals 15 residues. CDR3: CASSLERGFLYEQYF. The CDR3 region has the DNA TGTGCCAGCAGTTTAGAGAGGGGGTTCCTCTACGAGCAGTACTTC.

The chain couples TRBV6-5 to TRBJ2-7; D is perhaps TRBD1 (5 bases). V dropped 7 bases and J dropped 3 bases, with 10 bases sitting between them. The CDR3 is 12 amino acids. Germline V gives CDR1 MNHEY, CDR2 SVGAGI. CDR3: CASIRGIYEQYF. The CDR3 nucleotides are TGTGCCAGCATAAGGGGAATCTACGAGCAGTACTTC.

V is TRBV12-5 and J is TRBJ2-7, with 12 nucleotides matching TRBD2. V was pared by 7 bases and J by 4 bases, with 5 bases of the junction left unmatched. CDR1 is LGHNT, CDR2 FRNRAP, per germline. CDR3 length: 14 amino acids. For the CDR3, the DNA is TGTGCTAGTGCCTGGGGGACTAGCGGGTACGAGCAGTACTTC. It is translated as CASAWGTSGYEQYF.

The chain employs TRBV3-1 (or the pseudogene TRBV3-2) and TRBJ1-6; D remains ambiguous. V shed 4 bases and J shed 7 bases, with 14 bases lying between them. Germline CDR1 is LGHDT and CDR2 is YNNKEL (reference sequence). This CDR3 spans 15 amino acids. The CDR3 DNA sequence: TGTGCCAGCAGCCCGAGGGCAGGTTGGAATTCACCCCTCCACTTT. This codes for CASSPRAGWNSPLHF.

V gene TRBV14 combines with J gene TRBJ2-7, with unresolved D. The V gene's germline CDR1 is SGHDN and CDR2 FVKESK. Trimming stripped 2 bases from V and 2 bases from J, with 7 bases between. The CDR3 extends over 13 amino acids. The CDR3 DNA reads as TGTGCCAGCAGCCAAAGGCAGGCCTACGAGCAGTACTTC. Translating it yields CASSQRQAYEQYF.

V gene TRBV7-3 combines with J gene TRBJ2-3; D may be TRBD1 (7 bases). Germline V gene sequence: CDR1 SGHTA, CDR2 FQGTGA. Between the trimmed V and J ends, which lost 0 bases and 0 bases, there was a span of 25 bases. This CDR3 contains 21 residues. CDR3 region: CASSLTGRQGLLRESTDTQYF. The CDR3 bases are TGTGCCAGCAGCTTAACGGGGAGACAGGGTCTTTTGCGGGAAAGCACAGATACGCAGTATTTT.

The chain couples TRBV12-3 or TRBV12-4 to TRBJ1-1; D is undetermined. With 5 bases removed from V and 6 bases from J, the gap between germline ends came to 10 bases. This CDR3 is built from 12 residues. The CDR3 spells CASSHFTAEAFF. CDR3 in DNA: TGTGCCAGCAGTCACTTTACAGCTGAAGCTTTCTTT.

The chain is built from TRBV15 and TRBJ2-1; D may be TRBD2 (7 bases). CDR1 is LNHNV, CDR2 YYDKDF, per germline (reference sequence). V shed 0 bases and J shed 7 bases, with 13 bases lying between them. The CDR3 runs to 15 residues. The CDR3 protein is CATSREGGGPNEQFF. Written as DNA, the CDR3 is TGTGCCACCAGCAGAGAGGGCGGGGGCCCTAATGAGCAGTTCTTC.

This sequence joins TRBV5-8 and TRBJ1-5; no definite D call. Germline V CDR1 and CDR2: SGHTS, YDEGEE. V dropped 0 bases and J dropped 6 bases, with 7 bases sitting between them. This CDR3 is 13 amino acids long. As DNA, the CDR3 is TGTGCCAGCAGCTTGGGCTTCGGTCAGCCCCAGCATTTT. It is translated as CASSLGFGQPQHF.

The rearrangement uses TRBV5-1 and TRBJ1-2, with 9 bases that match TRBD1. Germline assignment: CDR1 SGHRS and CDR2 YFSETQ. The CDR3 is 13 residues long. Trimming cost V 4 bases and J 6 bases; bases outside gene matches: 4. The CDR3 bases are TGCGCCAGCAGCCAGGGACAGGGCCATGGCTACACCTTC. It encodes CASSQGQGHGYTF. Variable domain in full (rest from reference TRBV5-1 and TRBJ1-2): KAGVTQTPRYLIKTRGQQVTLSCSPISGHRSVSWYQQTPGQGLQFLFEYFSETQRNKGNFPGRFSGRQFSNSRSEMNVSTLELGDSALYLCASSQGQGHGYTFGSGTRLTVV.

In its sample, this clone was seen once. The chain carries TRBV5-6 and TRBJ2-3; maybe TRBD2 (7 bases). Germline CDR1 SGHDT, CDR2 YYEEEE. CDR3 length equals 15 residues. The V and J ends lost 3 bases and 3 bases respectively, with 14 bases between them. The CDR3 bases are TGTGCCAGCAGCTGGAATGGGGGGGCGACAGATACGCAGTATTTT. It encodes CASSWNGGATDTQYF.

This chain links TRBV27 with TRBJ2-1, with TRBD2 matching over 8 bases. The CDR3 spans 13 residues. The ends lost 5 bases at V and 9 bases at J; junction bases unmatched: 6. CDR1 is MNHEY and CDR2 is SMNVEV in the germline V gene (reference sequence). The DNA of the CDR3 is TGTGCCAGCAGTCTCGGGGGGGCCTCTGAGCAGTTCTTC. Translating it yields CASSLGGASEQFF.